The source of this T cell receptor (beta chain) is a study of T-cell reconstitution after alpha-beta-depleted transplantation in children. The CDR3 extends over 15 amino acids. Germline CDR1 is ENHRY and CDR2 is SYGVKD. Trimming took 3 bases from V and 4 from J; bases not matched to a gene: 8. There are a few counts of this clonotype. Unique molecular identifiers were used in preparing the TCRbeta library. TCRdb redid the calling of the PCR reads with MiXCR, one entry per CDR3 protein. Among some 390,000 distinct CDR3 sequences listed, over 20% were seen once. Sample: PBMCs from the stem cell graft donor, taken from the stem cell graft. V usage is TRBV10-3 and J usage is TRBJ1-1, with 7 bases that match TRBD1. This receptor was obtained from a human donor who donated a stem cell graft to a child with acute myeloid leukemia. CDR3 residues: CAISEEGGLGTEAFF. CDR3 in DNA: TGTGCCATCAGTGAAGAAGGGGGCTTGGGCACTGAAGCTTTCTTT.